One sample yielded the 2 T cell receptor beta chains listed below, sequenced in a study of shared clonotypes between healthy human individuals. CD45RO negativity and positive selection for CCR7 defined naive CD8 cells, a population that excluded terminally differentiated effector memory CD45RA+ cells. Data came from immunoSEQ multiplex PCR; TCRdb stores just in-frame clones and leaves some out. The repertoire holds around 1.9 million clones, with 93% as singletons. Sequences were obtained from naive CD8+ T cells from PBMCs. These receptor sequences come from a man aged 18 to 29 in good health. Some clones in this sample may be carry-over from other donors' samples.

The chain joins TRBV7-8 to TRBJ2-1; the D gene could be TRBD1 or TRBD2 (5 bases each). Trimming cost V 3 bases and J 3 bases, with 12 bases left between them. From germline, CDR1 is SGHVS and CDR2 FQNEAQ. This CDR3 spans 15 amino acids. CDR3 sequence (DNA): TGTGCCAGCAGCTTGATCCGGGACCACTACAATGAGCAGTTCTTC. Translation: CASSLIRDHYNEQFF.

The rearrangement joins TRBV7-9 to TRBJ1-4; D is undetermined. Germline CDR1 and CDR2: SEHNR and FQNEAQ (reference sequence). The V end lost 4 bases, the J end lost 3 bases, and 15 bases lay between the germline ends. There are 16 residues in the CDR3. The CDR3 sequence is CASSSQMRLPNEKLFF. Here the CDR3 DNA reads TGTGCCAGCAGCTCTCAGATGAGACTTCCTAATGAAAAACTGTTTTTT.